This T cell receptor beta chain was captured in a study of blood T cell repertoires in COVID-19 (TCRdb year 2020). Background on the whole study: The collaborator samples originated in the United States, Italy and Spain and spanned the acute and convalescent phases of COVID-19. The material from the prospective study consisted of cDNA or gDNA derived from T cells, B-cell-depleted T cells, or PBMCs. HLA class I and class II types, where available, came from metadata supplied by the sample provider rather than from assay-based typing. A freely available public database, intended as a resource for researchers studying the immune response to SARS-CoV-2, is where the repertoires were released. The sample metadata nearly always contained a de-identified subject ID, COVID-19 status, age in years and sex. Deeply sampled blood TCRbeta repertoires from subjects exposed to, actively infected with, or recovered from COVID-19 were included in the dataset. Samples came from the ongoing ImmuneRACE study (first 160 participants) plus 1,254 subjects from 6 global collaborators.

In Seattle, one collaborating source enrolled patients while the infection was active and tracked those patients longitudinally over the course of disease. Collaborating institutions collected whole blood in K2EDTA tubes following their own protocols. Collaborator samples were shipped for TCRbeta analysis as frozen whole blood, isolated PBMCs, or DNA extracted from either sample type. TCRbeta CDR3 regions were amplified from genomic DNA by means of the immunoSEQ Assay, a bias-controlled multiplex PCR. The source study handled its data this way. Within the assay, amplification of reference gene primers was used to estimate how many nucleated cells each sample contained. To quantify the absolute abundance of each unique TCRbeta CDR3 rearrangement, sequence reads were collapsed and filtered. For each sample, productive Simpson clonality was calculated by taking the square root of Simpson's diversity index across productive rearrangements. This immuneACCESS table, as held by TCRdb, lists in-frame sequences with V and J called but not all clones. Of the missing ones, under half trace to an unresolved V gene in checked studies; the others have no known cause. From that table come the V and J calls and clone size; the DNA was used to work out D and trimming. The sample data list 150,000 to 200,000 clones, and roughly 76% of these were observed just once. 12% of the sample is in the top ten clones.

Reading from cysteine to phenylalanine, the CDR3 counts 14 amino acids. Only the CDR3 portion is preserved as DNA: 42 bases, with reading frame beginning at the first base. V is cut back by 0 bases and J by 5 bases, with 2 bases in the junction unmatched. CDR1 SGHRS and CDR2 YFSETQ were looked up in the germline V gene. On the study overall, not on this receptor specifically: How much clinical and demographic metadata was included differed by source and by participant, and the metadata was provided uncurated.

A word on this clone: Its antigen has not been determined. No base quality values were provided; no much bigger clone lies one nucleotide off.

The sample consisted of peripheral blood. The chain joins TRBV5-1 to TRBJ2-1; TRBD1 lines up with 7 middle nucleotides. This TCR was sampled from an elderly woman with COVID-19, enrolled during active disease. The CDR3 region: CASSLGQGNNEQFF. The DNA sequence reads TGCGCCAGCAGCTTGGGACAGGGCAACAATGAGCAGTTCTTC.